The TCR beta chain under discussion was sequenced for a study of control samples from healthy donors and cancer patients. Produced via immunoSEQ multiplex PCR; TCRdb's table is partial and in-frame only. Found here are roughly 100,000 clones, around 83% of them singletons; the top ten hold around 1.3%. This clone showed up just once. V shed 4 bases and J shed 7 bases, with 5 bases lying between them. The CDR3 is 9 amino acids. Germline-derived CDR1 and CDR2 are SQVTM and ANQGSEA. The chain has TRBV29-1 and TRBJ2-7, with D uncertain. Material for sequencing was blood. The receptor was derived from a woman aged 45-65 years in good health. CDR3 protein: CSVVREQYF. The CDR3 bases are TGCAGCGTTGTCCGAGAGCAGTACTTC.